The clone carrying this TCR beta chain was observed once. The table came from immunoSEQ multiplex PCR; TCRdb's copy has only in-frame clones and leaves some out. Here the sample spans over 120,000 clones, 90% to 95% being singletons. The data were taken from a study of control samples from healthy donors and cancer patients. The ends were cut back, 0 bases at V and 7 bases at J, with 14 bases in the middle. There are 15 residues in the CDR3. CDR1 is SGDLS, CDR2 YYNGEE, per germline. The genes are TRBV9 and TRBJ1-3; possible D gene TRBD1, 6 bases. The TCR sequence derives from a man between 60 and 75 years old with colorectal cancer. Input material: PBMCs. In DNA form, the CDR3 reads TGTGCCAGCAGCGTAGCTACAGGGTTTTCCAACACCATATATTTT. Its translation is CASSVATGFSNTIYF.